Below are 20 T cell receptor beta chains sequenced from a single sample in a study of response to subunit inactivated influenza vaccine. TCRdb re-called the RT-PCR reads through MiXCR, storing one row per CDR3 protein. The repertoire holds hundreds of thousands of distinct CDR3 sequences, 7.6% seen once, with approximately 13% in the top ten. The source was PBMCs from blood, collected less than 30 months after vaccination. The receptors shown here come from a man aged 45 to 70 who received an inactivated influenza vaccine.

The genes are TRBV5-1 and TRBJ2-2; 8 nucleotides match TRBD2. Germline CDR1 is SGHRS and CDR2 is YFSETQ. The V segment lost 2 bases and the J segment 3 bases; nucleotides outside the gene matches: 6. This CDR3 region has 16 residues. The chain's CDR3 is CASSLTAGAHTGELFF. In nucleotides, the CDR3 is TGCGCCAGCAGCTTAACAGCGGGGGCGCACACCGGGGAGCTGTTTTTT.

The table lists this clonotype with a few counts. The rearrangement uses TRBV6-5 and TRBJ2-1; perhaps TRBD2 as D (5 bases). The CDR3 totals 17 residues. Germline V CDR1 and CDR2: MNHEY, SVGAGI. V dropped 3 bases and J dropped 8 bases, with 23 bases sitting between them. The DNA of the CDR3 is TGTGCCAGCAGTTATGACTACCGGGAAAGCCGCTTCGATGAGCAGTTCTTC. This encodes CASSYDYRESRFDEQFF.

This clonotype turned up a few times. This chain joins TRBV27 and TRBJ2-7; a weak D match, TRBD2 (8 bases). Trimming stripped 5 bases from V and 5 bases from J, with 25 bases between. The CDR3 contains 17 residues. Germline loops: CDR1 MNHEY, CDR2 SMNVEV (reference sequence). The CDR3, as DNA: TGTGCCAGCAGTGATCAGGGGGGGACGGCGGGAGGCCACGAGCAGTACTTC. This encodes CASSDQGGTAGGHEQYF.

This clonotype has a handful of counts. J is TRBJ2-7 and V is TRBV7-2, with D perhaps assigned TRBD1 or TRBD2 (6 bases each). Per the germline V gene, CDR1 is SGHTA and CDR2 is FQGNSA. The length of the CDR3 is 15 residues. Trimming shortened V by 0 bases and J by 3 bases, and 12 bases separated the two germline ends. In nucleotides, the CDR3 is TGTGCCAGCAGCTTAGCCGGCAGGGGAGGCTACGAGCAGTACTTC. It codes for CASSLAGRGGYEQYF.

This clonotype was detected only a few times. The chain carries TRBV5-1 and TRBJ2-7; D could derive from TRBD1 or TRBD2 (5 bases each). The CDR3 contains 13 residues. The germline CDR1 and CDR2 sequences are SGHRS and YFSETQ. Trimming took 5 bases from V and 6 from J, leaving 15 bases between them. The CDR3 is CASSERDRGEQYF. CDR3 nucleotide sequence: TGCGCCAGCAGTGAAAGGGACCGGGGCGAGCAGTACTTC.

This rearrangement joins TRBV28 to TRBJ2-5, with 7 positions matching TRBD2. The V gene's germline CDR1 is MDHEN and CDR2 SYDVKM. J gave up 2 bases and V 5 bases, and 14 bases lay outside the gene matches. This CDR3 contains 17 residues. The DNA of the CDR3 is TGTGCCAGCAGTCGTACTTCCCAGGCTAGCGGACAAGAGACCCAGTACTTC. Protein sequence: CASSRTSQASGQETQYF. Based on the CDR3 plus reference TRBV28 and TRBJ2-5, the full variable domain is DVKVTQSSRYLVKRTGEKVFLECVQDMDHENMFWYRQDPGLGLRLIYFSYDVKMKEKGDIPEGYSVSREKKERFSLILESASTNQTSMYLCASSRTSQASGQETQYFGPGTRLLVL.

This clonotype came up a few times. The CDR3 reads CASSLDHSEQFF. The CDR3 nucleotides read TGCGCCAGCAGCTTGGACCACAGTGAGCAGTTCTTC. The chain couples TRBV5-1 to TRBJ2-1; D call uncertain. V was pared by 0 bases and J by 9 bases, with 7 bases between. The CDR3 totals 12 residues. The germline V gene has CDR1 SGHRS and CDR2 YFSETQ.

In DNA form, the CDR3 reads TGTGCCAGCAGCTTTGACAGGCGGGGCTACACCTTC. This codes for CASSFDRRGYTF. The chain carries TRBV7-2 and TRBJ1-2; D perhaps matches TRBD1 (6 bases). The V gene lost 3 bases and the J gene lost 8 bases, with 10 bases spanning the gap. Germline lookup yields CDR1 SGHTA and CDR2 FQGNSA. The CDR3 is made up of 12 amino acids.

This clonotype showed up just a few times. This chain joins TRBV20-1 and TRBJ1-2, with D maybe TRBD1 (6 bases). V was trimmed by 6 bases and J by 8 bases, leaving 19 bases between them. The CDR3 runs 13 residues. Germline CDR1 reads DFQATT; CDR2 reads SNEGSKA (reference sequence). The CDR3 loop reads CSAVENRANGYTF. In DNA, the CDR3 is TGCAGTGCCGTGGAGAACAGGGCAAACGGCTACACCTTC.

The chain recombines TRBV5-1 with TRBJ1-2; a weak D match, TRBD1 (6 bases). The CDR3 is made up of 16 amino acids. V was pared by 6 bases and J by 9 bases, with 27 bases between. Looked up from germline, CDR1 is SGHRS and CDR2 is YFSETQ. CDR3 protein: CASTLLSGGQPASYTF. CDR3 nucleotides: TGCGCCAGCACGCTACTTTCGGGGGGCCAGCCAGCCAGCTACACCTTC.

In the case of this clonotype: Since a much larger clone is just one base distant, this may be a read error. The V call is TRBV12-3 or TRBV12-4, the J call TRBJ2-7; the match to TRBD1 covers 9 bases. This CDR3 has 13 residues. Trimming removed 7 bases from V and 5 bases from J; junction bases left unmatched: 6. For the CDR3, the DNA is TGTGCCAGCACCCTGGACAGGGGCCACGAGCAGTACTTC. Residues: CASTLDRGHEQYF.

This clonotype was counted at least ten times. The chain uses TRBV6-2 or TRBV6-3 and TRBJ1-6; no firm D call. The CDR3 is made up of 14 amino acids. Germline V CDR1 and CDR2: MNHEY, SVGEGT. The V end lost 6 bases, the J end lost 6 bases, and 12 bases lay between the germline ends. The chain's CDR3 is CASRLDVPNSPLHF. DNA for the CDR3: TGTGCCAGCAGACTGGACGTTCCTAATTCACCCCTCCACTTT.

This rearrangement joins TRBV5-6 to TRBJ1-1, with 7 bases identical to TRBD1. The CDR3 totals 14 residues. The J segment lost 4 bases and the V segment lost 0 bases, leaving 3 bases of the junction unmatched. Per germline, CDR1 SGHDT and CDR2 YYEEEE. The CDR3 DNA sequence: TGTGCCAGCAGCTTGGCTCAGGGGGGCACTGAAGCTTTCTTT. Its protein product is CASSLAQGGTEAFF.

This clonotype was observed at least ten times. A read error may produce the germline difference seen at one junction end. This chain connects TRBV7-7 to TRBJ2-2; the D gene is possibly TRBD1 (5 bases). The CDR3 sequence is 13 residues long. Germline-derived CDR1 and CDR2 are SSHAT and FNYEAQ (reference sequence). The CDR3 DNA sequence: TGTGCTAGCAGTCAGGGCAGGACCGGGGAGCTGTTTTTT. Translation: CASSQGRTGELFF.

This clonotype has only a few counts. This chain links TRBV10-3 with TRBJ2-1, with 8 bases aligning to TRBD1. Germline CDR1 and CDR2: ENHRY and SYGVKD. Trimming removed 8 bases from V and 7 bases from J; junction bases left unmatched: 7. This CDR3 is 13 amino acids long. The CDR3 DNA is TGTGCCATCGGACAGGGTGAAAGAAATGAGCAGTTCTTC. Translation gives CAIGQGERNEQFF.

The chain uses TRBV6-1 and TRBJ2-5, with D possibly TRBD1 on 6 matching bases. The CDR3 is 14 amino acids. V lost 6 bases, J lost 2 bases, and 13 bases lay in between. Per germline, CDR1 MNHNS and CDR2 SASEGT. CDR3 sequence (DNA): TGTGCCAGCAGGAGGGACACCCAACAAGAGACCCAGTACTTC. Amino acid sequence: CASRRDTQQETQYF.

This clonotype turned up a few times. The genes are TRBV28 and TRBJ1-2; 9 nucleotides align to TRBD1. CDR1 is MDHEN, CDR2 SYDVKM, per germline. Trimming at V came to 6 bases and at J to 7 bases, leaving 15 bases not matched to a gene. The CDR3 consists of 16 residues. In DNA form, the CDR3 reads TGTGCCAGCAGCTATGGGACAGGGCTGGGATTGCGTGGCTACACCTTC. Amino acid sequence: CASSYGTGLGLRGYTF.

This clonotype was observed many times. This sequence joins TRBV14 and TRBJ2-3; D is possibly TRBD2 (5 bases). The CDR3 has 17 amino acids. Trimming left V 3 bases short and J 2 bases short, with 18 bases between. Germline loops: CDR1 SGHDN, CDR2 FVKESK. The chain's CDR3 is CASSQRGGLPYTDTQYF. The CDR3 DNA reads TGTGCCAGCAGCCAGAGAGGCGGGTTACCCTACACAGATACGCAGTATTTT.

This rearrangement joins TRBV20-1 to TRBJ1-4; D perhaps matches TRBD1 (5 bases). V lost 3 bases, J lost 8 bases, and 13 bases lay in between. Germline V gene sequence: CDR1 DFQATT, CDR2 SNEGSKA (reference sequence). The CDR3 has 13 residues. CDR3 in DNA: TGCAGTGCTAGGAGGGCCGAGGGGGAAAAACTGTTTTTT. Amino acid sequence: CSARRAEGEKLFF.

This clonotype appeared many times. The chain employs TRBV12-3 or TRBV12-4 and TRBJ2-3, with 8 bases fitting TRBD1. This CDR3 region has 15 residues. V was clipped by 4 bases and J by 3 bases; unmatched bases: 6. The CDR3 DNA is TGTGCCAGCAGTTCCTACAGGGGGAAGACAGATACGCAGTATTTT. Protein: CASSSYRGKTDTQYF.